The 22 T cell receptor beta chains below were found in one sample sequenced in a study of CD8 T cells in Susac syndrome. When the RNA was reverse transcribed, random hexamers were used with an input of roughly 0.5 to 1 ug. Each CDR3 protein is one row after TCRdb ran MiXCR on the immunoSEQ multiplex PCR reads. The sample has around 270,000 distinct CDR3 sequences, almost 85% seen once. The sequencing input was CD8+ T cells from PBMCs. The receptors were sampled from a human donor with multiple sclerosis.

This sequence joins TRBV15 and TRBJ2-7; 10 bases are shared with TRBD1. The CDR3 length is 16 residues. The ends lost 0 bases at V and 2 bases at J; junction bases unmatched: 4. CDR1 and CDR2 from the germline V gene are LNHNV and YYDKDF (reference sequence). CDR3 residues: CATSRDRGTGAYEQYF. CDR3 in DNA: TGTGCCACCAGCAGAGATCGGGGGACAGGGGCCTACGAGCAGTACTTC.

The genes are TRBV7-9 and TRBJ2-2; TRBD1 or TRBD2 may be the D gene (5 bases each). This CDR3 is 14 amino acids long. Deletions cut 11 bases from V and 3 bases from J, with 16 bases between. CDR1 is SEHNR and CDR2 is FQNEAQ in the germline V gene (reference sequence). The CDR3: CASSRDLDTGELFF. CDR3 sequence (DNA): TGTGCCTCCAGCCGGGACCTCGACACCGGGGAGCTGTTTTTT.

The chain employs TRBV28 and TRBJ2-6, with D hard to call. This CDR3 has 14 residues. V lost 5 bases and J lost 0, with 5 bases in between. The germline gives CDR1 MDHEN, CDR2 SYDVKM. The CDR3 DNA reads TGTGCCAGCAGTCTGCACTCTGGGGCCAACGTCCTGACTTTC. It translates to CASSLHSGANVLTF.

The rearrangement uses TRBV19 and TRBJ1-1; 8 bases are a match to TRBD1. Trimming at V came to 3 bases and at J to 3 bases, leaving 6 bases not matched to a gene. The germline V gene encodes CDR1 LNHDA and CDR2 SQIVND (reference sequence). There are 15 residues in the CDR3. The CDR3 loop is CASSMARTGHTEAFF. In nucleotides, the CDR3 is TGTGCCAGTAGTATGGCTCGGACAGGGCACACTGAAGCTTTCTTT. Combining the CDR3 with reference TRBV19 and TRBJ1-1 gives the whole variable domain DGGITQSPKYLFRKEGQNVTLSCEQNLNHDAMYWYRQDPGQGLRLIYYSQIVNDFQKGDIAEGYSVSREKKESFPLTVTSAQKNPTAFYLCASSMARTGHTEAFFGQGTRLTVV.

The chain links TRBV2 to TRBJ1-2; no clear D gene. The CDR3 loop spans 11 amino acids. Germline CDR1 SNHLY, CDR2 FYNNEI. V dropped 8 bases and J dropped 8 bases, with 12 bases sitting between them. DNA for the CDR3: TGTGCCAGCGAAAGGATGGGGGGCTACACCTTC. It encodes CASERMGGYTF. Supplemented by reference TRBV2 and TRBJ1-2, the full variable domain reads EPEVTQTPSHQVTQMGQEVILRCVPISNHLYFYWYRQILGQKVEFLVSFYNNEISEKSEIFDDQFSVERPDGSNFTLKIRSTKLEDSAMYFCASERMGGYTFGSGTRLTVV.

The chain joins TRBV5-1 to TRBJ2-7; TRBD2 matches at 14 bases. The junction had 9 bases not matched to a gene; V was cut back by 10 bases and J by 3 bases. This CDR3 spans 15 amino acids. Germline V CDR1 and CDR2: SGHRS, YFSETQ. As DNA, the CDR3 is TGCGCCTGTCCGCGGGGACTAGCGGGAGTCTACGAGCAGTACTTC. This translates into CACPRGLAGVYEQYF. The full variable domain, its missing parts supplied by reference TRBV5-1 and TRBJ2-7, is KAGVTQTPRYLIKTRGQQVTLSCSPISGHRSVSWYQQTPGQGLQFLFEYFSETQRNKGNFPGRFSGRQFSNSRSEMNVSTLELGDSALYLCACPRGLAGVYEQYFGPGTRLTVT.

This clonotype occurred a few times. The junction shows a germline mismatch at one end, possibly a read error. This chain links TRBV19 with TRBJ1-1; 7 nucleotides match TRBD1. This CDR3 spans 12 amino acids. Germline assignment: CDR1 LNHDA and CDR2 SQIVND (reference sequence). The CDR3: CASSLDRAEAFF. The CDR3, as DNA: TGTGCCAGTAGTTTAGACAGGGCTGAAGCTTTCTTT.

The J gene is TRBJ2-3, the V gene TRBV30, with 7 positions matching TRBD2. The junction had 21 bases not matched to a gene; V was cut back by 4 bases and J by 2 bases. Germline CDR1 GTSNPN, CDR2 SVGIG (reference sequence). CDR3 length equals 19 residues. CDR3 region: CAWKNFIITGGFHTDTQYF. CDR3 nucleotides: TGTGCCTGGAAGAACTTTATAATTACCGGGGGGTTTCACACAGATACGCAGTATTTT.

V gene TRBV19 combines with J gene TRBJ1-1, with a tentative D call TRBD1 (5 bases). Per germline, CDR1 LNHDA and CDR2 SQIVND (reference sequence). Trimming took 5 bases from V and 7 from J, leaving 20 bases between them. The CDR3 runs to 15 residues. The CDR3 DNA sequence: TGTGCCAGTAGTGTCGAGGGACGGACTAACGATGAAGCTTTCTTT. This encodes CASSVEGRTNDEAFF.

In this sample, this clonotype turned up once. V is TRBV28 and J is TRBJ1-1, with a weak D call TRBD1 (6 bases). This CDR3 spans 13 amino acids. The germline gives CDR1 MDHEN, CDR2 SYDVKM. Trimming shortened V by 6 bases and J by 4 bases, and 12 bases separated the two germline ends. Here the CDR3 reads CASRIQGSTEAFF. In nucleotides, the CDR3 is TGTGCCAGCAGGATACAGGGATCCACTGAAGCTTTCTTT.

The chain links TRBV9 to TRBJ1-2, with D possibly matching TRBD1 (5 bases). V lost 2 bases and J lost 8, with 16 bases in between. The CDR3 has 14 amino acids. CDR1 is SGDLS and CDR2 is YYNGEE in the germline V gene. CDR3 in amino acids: CASSVYGGSGGYTF. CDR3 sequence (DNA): TGTGCCAGCAGCGTCTATGGGGGGTCGGGCGGCTACACCTTC.

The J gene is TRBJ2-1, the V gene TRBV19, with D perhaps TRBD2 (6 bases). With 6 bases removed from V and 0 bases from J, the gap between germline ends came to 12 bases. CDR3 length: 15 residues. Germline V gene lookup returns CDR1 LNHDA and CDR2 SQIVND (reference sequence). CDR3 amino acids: CASSEAGSSYNEQFF. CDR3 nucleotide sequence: TGTGCCAGTAGCGAGGCCGGGAGCTCCTACAATGAGCAGTTCTTC. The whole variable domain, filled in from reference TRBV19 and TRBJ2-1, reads DGGITQSPKYLFRKEGQNVTLSCEQNLNHDAMYWYRQDPGQGLRLIYYSQIVNDFQKGDIAEGYSVSREKKESFPLTVTSAQKNPTAFYLCASSEAGSSYNEQFFGPGTRLTVL.

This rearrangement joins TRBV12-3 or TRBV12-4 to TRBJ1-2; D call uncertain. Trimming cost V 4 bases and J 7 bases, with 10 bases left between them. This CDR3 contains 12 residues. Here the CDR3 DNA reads TGTGCCAGCAGTTGGGGATCGGGTGGCTACACCTTC. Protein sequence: CASSWGSGGYTF.

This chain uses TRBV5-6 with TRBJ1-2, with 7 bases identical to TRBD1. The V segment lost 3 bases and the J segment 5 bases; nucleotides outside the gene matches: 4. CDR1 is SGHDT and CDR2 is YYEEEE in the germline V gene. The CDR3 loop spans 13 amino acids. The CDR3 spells CASSSGQTYGYTF. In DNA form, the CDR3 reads TGTGCCAGCAGCTCGGGACAGACATATGGCTACACCTTC.

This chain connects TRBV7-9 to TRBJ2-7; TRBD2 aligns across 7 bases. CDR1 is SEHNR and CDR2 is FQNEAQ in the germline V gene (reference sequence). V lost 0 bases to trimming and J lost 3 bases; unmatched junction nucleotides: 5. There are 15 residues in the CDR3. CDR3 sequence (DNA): TGTGCCAGCAGCTTAGCTCTGCGGGAGCACTACGAGCAGTACTTC. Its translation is CASSLALREHYEQYF.

The CDR3: CASTWGSGELFF. Written as DNA, the CDR3 is TGTGCCAGCACCTGGGGGAGCGGGGAGCTGTTTTTT. V is TRBV12-3 or TRBV12-4 and J is TRBJ2-2, with D possibly called TRBD1 or TRBD2 (5 bases each). The CDR3 sequence is 12 residues long. Between the trimmed V and J ends, which lost 7 bases and 7 bases, there was a span of 10 bases.

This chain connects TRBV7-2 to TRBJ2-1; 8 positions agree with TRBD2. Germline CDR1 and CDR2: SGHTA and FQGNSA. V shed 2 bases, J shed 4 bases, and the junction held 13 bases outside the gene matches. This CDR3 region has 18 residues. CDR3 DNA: TGTGCCAGCAGCTTACCCAAAGCTAGCGGGTTTCCTTACAATGAGCAGTTCTTC. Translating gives CASSLPKASGFPYNEQFF. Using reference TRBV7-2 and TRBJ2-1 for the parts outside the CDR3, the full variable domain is GAGVSQSPSNKVTEKGKDVELRCDPISGHTALYWYRQSLGQGLEFLIYFQGNSAPDKSGLPSDRFSAERTGGSVSTLTIQRTQQEDSAVYLCASSLPKASGFPYNEQFFGPGTRLTVL.

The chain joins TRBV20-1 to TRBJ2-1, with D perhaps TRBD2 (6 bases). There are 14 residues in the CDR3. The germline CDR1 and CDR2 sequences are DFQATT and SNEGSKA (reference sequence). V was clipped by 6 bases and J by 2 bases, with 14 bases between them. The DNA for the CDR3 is TGCAGTGCAGAACGGGAGTCGACCTACAATGAGCAGTTCTTC. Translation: CSAERESTYNEQFF.

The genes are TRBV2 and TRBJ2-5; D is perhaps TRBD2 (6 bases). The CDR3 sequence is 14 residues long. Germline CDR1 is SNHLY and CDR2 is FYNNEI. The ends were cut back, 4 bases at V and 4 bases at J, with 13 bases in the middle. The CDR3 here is CASSAREVRETQYF. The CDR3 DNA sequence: TGTGCCAGCAGTGCCAGGGAGGTTCGAGAGACCCAGTACTTC.

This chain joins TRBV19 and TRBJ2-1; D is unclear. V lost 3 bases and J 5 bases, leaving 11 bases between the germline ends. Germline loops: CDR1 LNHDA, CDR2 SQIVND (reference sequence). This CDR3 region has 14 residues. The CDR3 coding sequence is TGTGCCAGTAGTATTTCATCCGCCGACAATGAGCAGTTCTTC. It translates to CASSISSADNEQFF.

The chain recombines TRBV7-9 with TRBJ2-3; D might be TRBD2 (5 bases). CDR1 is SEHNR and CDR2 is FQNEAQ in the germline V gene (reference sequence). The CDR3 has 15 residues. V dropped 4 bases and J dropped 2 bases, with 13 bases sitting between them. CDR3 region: CASSSGGNPTDTQYF. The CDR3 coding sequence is TGTGCCAGCAGCTCCGGAGGTAACCCCACAGATACGCAGTATTTT.

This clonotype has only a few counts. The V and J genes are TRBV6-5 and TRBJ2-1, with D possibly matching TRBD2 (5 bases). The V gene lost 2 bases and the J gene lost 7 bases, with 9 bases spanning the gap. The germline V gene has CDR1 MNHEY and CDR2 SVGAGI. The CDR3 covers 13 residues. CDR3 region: CASSYRERNEQFF. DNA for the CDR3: TGTGCCAGCAGTTACAGGGAGAGGAATGAGCAGTTCTTC.